This TCR beta chain is from a study of cytomegalovirus exposure and HLA in healthy donors. Study overall: A data release that came early held approximately 85 million unique TCRs from HLA-typed donors. Findings and caveats of the study: A later analysis showed TCR association rates differing by HLA locus, peaking at DRB1 and lowest at HLA-C.

Notes on this clone: What it recognizes is unknown.

The primer mix had 60 Vbeta and 13 Jbeta primers. As originally analysed: Roughly 11 million shared chains were among some 75 million unique TCR beta chains counted in a later analysis. The data were produced by immunoSEQ multiplex PCR, yet TCRdb's version contains in-frame clones alone and is incomplete. For V, J and clone size, that table is used; D and trimming come from the DNA. The sample carries about 160,000 clones, roughly three quarters recorded once. This clonotype originated in a man aged 60-69 years in good health and CMV-seronegative. The material sequenced was PBMCs.

The CDR3 nucleotides are TGTGCCAGCAGCTTCGACAGGGAGGTTTCCTACGAGCAGTACTTC. Translating gives CASSFDREVSYEQYF. The chain employs TRBV11-2 and TRBJ2-7, with D possibly matching TRBD1 (7 bases). Per germline, CDR1 SGHAT and CDR2 FQNNGV. The germline V and J ends were trimmed by 3 bases and 1 base, with 13 bases remaining between them. This CDR3 region has 15 residues.